The rows below give T cell receptor beta chains drawn from one sample of a study of cytomegalovirus exposure and HLA in healthy donors. Method: immunoSEQ multiplex PCR; TCRdb's copy keeps in-frame clones and lacks some. The sample has around 170,000 clones; approximately 71% are singletons. What was sequenced was PBMCs. Receptor source: a girl aged 5-17 years in good health and CMV-seronegative. The CDR3 runs from the conserved cysteine through the conserved F or W. Each record gives: CDR3 DNA, CDR3 protein, D gene, clone size, J gene, V gene. D genes are given only for firm matches. Only part of the rows carry a size: once, few, many, or a class if the clone is expanded.

CDR3nt: TGTGCCAGTAGTCCCTGGGCGGGAATGACTGAAGCTTTCTTT; CDR3aa: CASSPWAGMTEAFF; d_gene: NA; abundance: NA; j_gene: TRBJ1-1; v_gene: TRBV19
CDR3nt: TGTGCCAGCAGTCTCTTACAGGGTGTGAAAACTGAAGCTTTCTTT; CDR3aa: CASSLLQGVKTEAFF; d_gene: NA; abundance: NA; j_gene: TRBJ1-1; v_gene: TRBV27
CDR3nt: TGTGCCAGCAGTATTCTCCGTGAGGGTAGTTCACCCCTCCACTTT; CDR3aa: CASSILREGSSPLHF; d_gene: NA; abundance: once; j_gene: TRBJ1-6; v_gene: TRBV6-1
CDR3nt: TGTGCCAGCAGTGGTAGGACAGGGTATGAAAAACTGTTTTTT; CDR3aa: CASSGRTGYEKLFF; d_gene: TRBD1; abundance: NA; j_gene: TRBJ1-4; v_gene: TRBV2
CDR3nt: TGTGCCAGCAGTGCCTCCGGGGGGCGTCGCGACGTTACCTTC; CDR3aa: CASSASGGRRDVTF; d_gene: NA; abundance: NA; j_gene: TRBJ1-2; v_gene: TRBV6-5
CDR3nt: TGTGCCAGCAGTTTGGGAGGCCCGGACACTGAAGCTTTCTTT; CDR3aa: CASSLGGPDTEAFF; d_gene: NA; abundance: NA; j_gene: TRBJ1-1; v_gene: TRBV27
CDR3nt: TGTGCCAGCAGTTCCGACAGATTCTACGAGCAGTACTTC; CDR3aa: CASSSDRFYEQYF; d_gene: NA; abundance: NA; j_gene: TRBJ2-7; v_gene: TRBV7-9
CDR3nt: TGTGCCAGCAGTGAAGGTAACGGGAATCAGCCCCAGCATTTT; CDR3aa: CASSEGNGNQPQHF; d_gene: NA; abundance: NA; j_gene: TRBJ1-5; v_gene: TRBV2
CDR3nt: TGTGCTAGTGGCCGGGACAGATACGAGCAGTACTTC; CDR3aa: CASGRDRYEQYF; d_gene: TRBD1; abundance: NA; j_gene: TRBJ2-7; v_gene: TRBV12-5
CDR3nt: TGCGCCAGCAGCCCGGGGGGCCCAACAGATACGCAGTATTTT; CDR3aa: CASSPGGPTDTQYF; d_gene: NA; abundance: once; j_gene: TRBJ2-3; v_gene: TRBV5-1
CDR3nt: TGTGCCAGCAGTTCCGCGGTAGGCTACGAGCAGTACTTC; CDR3aa: CASSSAVGYEQYF; d_gene: NA; abundance: NA; j_gene: TRBJ2-7; v_gene: TRBV7-2
CDR3nt: TGCGCCAGCAGCTTACAGGGGGTCCCTAGCACAGATACGCAGTATTTT; CDR3aa: CASSLQGVPSTDTQYF; d_gene: TRBD1; abundance: NA; j_gene: TRBJ2-3; v_gene: TRBV5-1
CDR3nt: TGTGCCAGCAGCGCAGAACAACGCCCGACTAACTATGGCTACACCTTC; CDR3aa: CASSAEQRPTNYGYTF; d_gene: NA; abundance: NA; j_gene: TRBJ1-2; v_gene: TRBV9
CDR3nt: TGTGCCAGCAGCTCCCCCGAACAGGGACACTATGGCTACACCTTC; CDR3aa: CASSSPEQGHYGYTF; d_gene: NA; abundance: NA; j_gene: TRBJ1-2; v_gene: TRBV7-9
CDR3nt: TGCGCCAGCAGCTTCGAGGGGGTTGATGAAGCTTTCTTT; CDR3aa: CASSFEGVDEAFF; d_gene: NA; abundance: NA; j_gene: TRBJ1-1; v_gene: TRBV5-1
CDR3nt: TGTGCCAGCAGCTCCCCCGGCAGGGGGTACGGCGAGCAGTACTTC; CDR3aa: CASSSPGRGYGEQYF; d_gene: TRBD1; abundance: NA; j_gene: TRBJ2-7; v_gene: TRBV6-5
CDR3nt: TGTGCCAGCAGTTTATCTTCCGAGGGTCAGCCCCAGCATTTT; CDR3aa: CASSLSSEGQPQHF; d_gene: NA; abundance: NA; j_gene: TRBJ1-5; v_gene: TRBV27
CDR3nt: TGTGCCAGCAACCTCGGACAGGTCACTGAAGCTTTCTTT; CDR3aa: CASNLGQVTEAFF; d_gene: TRBD1; abundance: NA; j_gene: TRBJ1-1; v_gene: TRBV2
CDR3nt: TGTGCCAGTAGTATCGGGATACAGGGCGGCAATCAGCCCCAGCATTTT; CDR3aa: CASSIGIQGGNQPQHF; d_gene: NA; abundance: NA; j_gene: TRBJ1-5; v_gene: TRBV19
CDR3nt: TGTGCCAGCAGTATACAAAATCTGGCAGGGGCGGACACTGAAGCTTTCTTT; CDR3aa: CASSIQNLAGADTEAFF; d_gene: NA; abundance: NA; j_gene: TRBJ1-1; v_gene: TRBV2
CDR3nt: TGCGCCAGCAGCATTCTGGACAGGGACAGAAATTCACCCCTCCACTTT; CDR3aa: CASSILDRDRNSPLHF; d_gene: TRBD1; abundance: NA; j_gene: TRBJ1-6; v_gene: TRBV5-1
CDR3nt: TGTGCCAGCAGCTTAATTAGACAGACTACTAATGAAAAACTGTTTTTT; CDR3aa: CASSLIRQTTNEKLFF; d_gene: NA; abundance: NA; j_gene: TRBJ1-4; v_gene: TRBV11-2
CDR3nt: TGCGCCAGCAGCACTCCGACTGAAAGCTCCTACAATGAGCAGTTCTTC; CDR3aa: CASSTPTESSYNEQFF; d_gene: NA; abundance: NA; j_gene: TRBJ2-1; v_gene: TRBV5-1
CDR3nt: TGCAGCGTCCCTGAAACCAGGGATGGCTACACCTTC; CDR3aa: CSVPETRDGYTF; d_gene: NA; abundance: NA; j_gene: TRBJ1-2; v_gene: TRBV29-1
CDR3nt: TGTGCCACCGGGGAAACCGGGACAGACTACGAGCAGTACTTC; CDR3aa: CATGETGTDYEQYF; d_gene: TRBD1; abundance: NA; j_gene: TRBJ2-7; v_gene: TRBV15
CDR3nt: TGTGCCAGCAGTGAGGGAGGAGGCTACACCTTC; CDR3aa: CASSEGGGYTF; d_gene: NA; abundance: NA; j_gene: TRBJ1-2; v_gene: TRBV6-1
CDR3nt: TGTGCCAGCAGCTTAGCTCCGCCAGGCTATACATCTGGCTATGAGCAGTTCTTC; CDR3aa: CASSLAPPGYTSGYEQFF; d_gene: NA; abundance: NA; j_gene: TRBJ2-1; v_gene: TRBV7-2
CDR3nt: TGCGCCAGCAGCATTAATATAGGGGGGACAGCTCACGAGACCCAGTACTTC; CDR3aa: CASSINIGGTAHETQYF; d_gene: NA; abundance: NA; j_gene: TRBJ2-5; v_gene: TRBV5-1
CDR3nt: TGTGCCAGCAGTGAAGCGCAACAGGGAACTTTCTTT; CDR3aa: CASSEAQQGTFF; d_gene: NA; abundance: once; j_gene: TRBJ1-1; v_gene: TRBV6-1
CDR3nt: TGTGCCAGCAGTTACCCCGGCACAGATACGCAGTATTTT; CDR3aa: CASSYPGTDTQYF; d_gene: NA; abundance: once; j_gene: TRBJ2-3; v_gene: TRBV6-5
CDR3nt: TGTGCCAGCAGCTTAGCGGGGAGAAACACCGGGGAGCTGTTTTTT; CDR3aa: CASSLAGRNTGELFF; d_gene: TRBD2; abundance: NA; j_gene: TRBJ2-2; v_gene: TRBV2
CDR3nt: TGTGCCAGCAGTTATGCTAGCGGGGGAGTCAATGAGCAGTTCTTC; CDR3aa: CASSYASGGVNEQFF; d_gene: TRBD2; abundance: NA; j_gene: TRBJ2-1; v_gene: TRBV6-5
CDR3nt: TGTGCCTGGAGTGTAGGACAGGGTGCAACTAATGAAAAACTGTTTTTT; CDR3aa: CAWSVGQGATNEKLFF; d_gene: TRBD1; abundance: NA; j_gene: TRBJ1-4; v_gene: TRBV30
CDR3nt: TGTGCCAGCAGCCCAGGGGGGCAGGGTCAATGGCAGTACTTC; CDR3aa: CASSPGGQGQWQYF; d_gene: NA; abundance: NA; j_gene: TRBJ2-5; v_gene: TRBV7-9
CDR3nt: TGTGCCAGCAGCTCCCGGAGAGCGGCGAGAGAGACCCAGTACTTC; CDR3aa: CASSSRRAARETQYF; d_gene: NA; abundance: NA; j_gene: TRBJ2-5; v_gene: TRBV5-6
CDR3nt: TGTGCCAGCAGGGACTCCGGGTCCAGGGGGGAAAAACTGTTTTTT; CDR3aa: CASRDSGSRGEKLFF; d_gene: TRBD1; abundance: NA; j_gene: TRBJ1-4; v_gene: TRBV27
CDR3nt: TGTGCCAGCAGCTTCTTCGCGGGGGATAACAATGAGCAGTTCTTC; CDR3aa: CASSFFAGDNNEQFF; d_gene: TRBD2; abundance: NA; j_gene: TRBJ2-1; v_gene: TRBV5-4
CDR3nt: TGTGCCACCAGCAGCTCCGGGACAGAGCATGGCTACACCTTC; CDR3aa: CATSSSGTEHGYTF; d_gene: TRBD1; abundance: NA; j_gene: TRBJ1-2; v_gene: TRBV15
CDR3nt: TGCGCCAGCAGCTTTTCCACGGAGTCTTACACCGGGGAGCTGTTTTTT; CDR3aa: CASSFSTESYTGELFF; d_gene: NA; abundance: NA; j_gene: TRBJ2-2; v_gene: TRBV5-1
CDR3nt: TGTGCCAGCAGCTTACTTGGACAGGGGGATAATTCACCCCTCCACTTT; CDR3aa: CASSLLGQGDNSPLHF; d_gene: TRBD1; abundance: NA; j_gene: TRBJ1-6; v_gene: TRBV7-3
CDR3nt: TGTGCCAGCAGTTCGACAGGGGGAGGGACTGAAGCTTTCTTT; CDR3aa: CASSSTGGGTEAFF; d_gene: TRBD1; abundance: few; j_gene: TRBJ1-1; v_gene: TRBV27
CDR3nt: TGCGCCAGCAGCCAAGGGGAGGGCTCTGGCTACACCTTC; CDR3aa: CASSQGEGSGYTF; d_gene: NA; abundance: NA; j_gene: TRBJ1-2; v_gene: TRBV4-1
CDR3nt: TGTGCCAGCAGCCCTTATTTCGGAGACACCGGGGAGCTGTTTTTT; CDR3aa: CASSPYFGDTGELFF; d_gene: NA; abundance: NA; j_gene: TRBJ2-2; v_gene: TRBV9
CDR3nt: TGTGCCAGCAGCTCCTACCTTAGCGGGGGGCACAATGAGCAGTTCTTC; CDR3aa: CASSSYLSGGHNEQFF; d_gene: TRBD2; abundance: NA; j_gene: TRBJ2-1; v_gene: TRBV7-2
CDR3nt: TGTGCCAGCAACCGAGAGGAGACAGGCCTAGGAGATACGCAGTATTTT; CDR3aa: CASNREETGLGDTQYF; d_gene: NA; abundance: NA; j_gene: TRBJ2-3; v_gene: TRBV5-4
CDR3nt: TGTGCCAGCAGTGAGATGGGACAGGTGGGATATGGCTACACCTTC; CDR3aa: CASSEMGQVGYGYTF; d_gene: TRBD1; abundance: NA; j_gene: TRBJ1-2; v_gene: TRBV2
CDR3nt: TGTGCCAGCAGTCCCGGGACAGGGGGCGAAACCTACGAGCAGTACTTC; CDR3aa: CASSPGTGGETYEQYF; d_gene: TRBD1; abundance: NA; j_gene: TRBJ2-7; v_gene: TRBV5-6
CDR3nt: TGTGCCAGCAGCTTAGCGTGGGAGCGGGAGACCCAGTACTTC; CDR3aa: CASSLAWERETQYF; d_gene: NA; abundance: NA; j_gene: TRBJ2-5; v_gene: TRBV7-8
CDR3nt: TGTGCCAGCAGCCGAGAGACAGGGGCGGTCGGCGCTGAAGCTTTCTTT; CDR3aa: CASSRETGAVGAEAFF; d_gene: TRBD1; abundance: NA; j_gene: TRBJ1-1; v_gene: TRBV14
CDR3nt: TGTGCCAGCAGCTTGCTGAAAACTTCCCACAGGGGATCATATGAAAAACTGTTTTTT; CDR3aa: CASSLLKTSHRGSYEKLFF; d_gene: TRBD1; abundance: NA; j_gene: TRBJ1-4; v_gene: TRBV5-4
CDR3nt: TGCGCCAGCAGCTTACGGACAGGGAACACTGAAGCTTTCTTT; CDR3aa: CASSLRTGNTEAFF; d_gene: TRBD1; abundance: NA; j_gene: TRBJ1-1; v_gene: TRBV5-1
CDR3nt: TGTGCCAGCAGCGTAGGGGCCGACACGATGGGCGGGGAGCTGTTTTTT; CDR3aa: CASSVGADTMGGELFF; d_gene: NA; abundance: NA; j_gene: TRBJ2-2; v_gene: TRBV9
CDR3nt: TGTGCCAGCAGTGCGAACGATCCAGTGCACACTGAAGCTTTCTTT; CDR3aa: CASSANDPVHTEAFF; d_gene: NA; abundance: once; j_gene: TRBJ1-1; v_gene: TRBV25-1
CDR3nt: TGTGCCAGCAGCTTGTTCGGACAGGGGCTTTCGACGGAGCAGTTCTTC; CDR3aa: CASSLFGQGLSTEQFF; d_gene: TRBD1; abundance: once; j_gene: TRBJ2-1; v_gene: TRBV7-9
CDR3nt: TGTGCCAGCAGCCGACAGGTCGGCAGATCCTACGAGCAGTACTTC; CDR3aa: CASSRQVGRSYEQYF; d_gene: NA; abundance: few; j_gene: TRBJ2-7; v_gene: TRBV7-2